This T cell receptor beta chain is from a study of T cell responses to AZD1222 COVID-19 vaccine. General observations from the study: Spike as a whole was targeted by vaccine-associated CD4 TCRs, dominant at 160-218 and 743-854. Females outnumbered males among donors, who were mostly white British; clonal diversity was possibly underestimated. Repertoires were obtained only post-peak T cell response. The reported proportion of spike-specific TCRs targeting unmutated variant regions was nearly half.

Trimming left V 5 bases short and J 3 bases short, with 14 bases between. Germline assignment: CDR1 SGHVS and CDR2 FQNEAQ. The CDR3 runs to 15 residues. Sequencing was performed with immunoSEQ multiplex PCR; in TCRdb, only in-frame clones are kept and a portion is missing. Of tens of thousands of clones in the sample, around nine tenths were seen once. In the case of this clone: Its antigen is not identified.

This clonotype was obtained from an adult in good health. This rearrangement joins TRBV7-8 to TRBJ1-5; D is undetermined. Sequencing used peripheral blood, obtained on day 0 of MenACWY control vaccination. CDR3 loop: CASSPGYSFNQPQHF. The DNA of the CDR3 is TGTGCCAGCAGCCCAGGATACTCCTTCAATCAGCCCCAGCATTTT. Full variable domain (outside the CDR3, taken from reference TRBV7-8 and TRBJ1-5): GAGVSQSPRYKVAKRGQDVALRCDPISGHVSLFWYQQALGQGPEFLTYFQNEAQLDKSGLPSDRFFAERPEGSVSTLKIQRTQQEDSAVYLCASSPGYSFNQPQHFGDGTRLSIL.